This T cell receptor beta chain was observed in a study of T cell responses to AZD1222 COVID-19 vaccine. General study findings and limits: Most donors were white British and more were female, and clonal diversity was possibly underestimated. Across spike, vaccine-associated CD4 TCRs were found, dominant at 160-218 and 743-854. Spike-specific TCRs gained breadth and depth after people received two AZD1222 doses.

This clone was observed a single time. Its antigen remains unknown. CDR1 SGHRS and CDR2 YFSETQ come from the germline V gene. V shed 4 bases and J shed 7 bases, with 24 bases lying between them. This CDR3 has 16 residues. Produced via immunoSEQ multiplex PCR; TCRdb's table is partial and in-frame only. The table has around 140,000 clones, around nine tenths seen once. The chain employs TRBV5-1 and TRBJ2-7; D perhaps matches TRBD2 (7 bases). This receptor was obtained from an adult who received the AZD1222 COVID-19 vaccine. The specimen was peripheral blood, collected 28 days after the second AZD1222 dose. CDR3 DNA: TGCGCCAGCAGCGAGGGGGGGTTTGTTTCTGAGGGTGAGCAGTACTTC. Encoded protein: CASSEGGFVSEGEQYF. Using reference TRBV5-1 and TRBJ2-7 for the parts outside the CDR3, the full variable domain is KAGVTQTPRYLIKTRGQQVTLSCSPISGHRSVSWYQQTPGQGLQFLFEYFSETQRNKGNFPGRFSGRQFSNSRSEMNVSTLELGDSALYLCASSEGGFVSEGEQYFGPGTRLTVT.